This T cell receptor beta chain was observed in a study of shared clonotypes between healthy human individuals. TCRdb's copy holds only in-frame clones and misses some; the assay was immunoSEQ multiplex PCR. Of 300,000 to 350,000 clones listed, about 70% are singletons. The CDR3 is 15 residues long. The germline V gene has CDR1 KGHSH and CDR2 LQKENI. The trim removed 2 bases at V and 4 bases at J, leaving 5 bases unmatched. This chain uses TRBV18 with TRBJ2-5, with 9 bases lining up with TRBD1. This TCR was recovered from a man aged 30-40 years in good health. The specimen was memory CD4+ T cells sorted from blood. The subset: CD45RA-negative fraction. CDR3 bases: TGTGCCAGCTCACCAGGGACAGGGCGGGGAGAGACCCAGTACTTC. Translation: CASSPGTGRGETQYF.